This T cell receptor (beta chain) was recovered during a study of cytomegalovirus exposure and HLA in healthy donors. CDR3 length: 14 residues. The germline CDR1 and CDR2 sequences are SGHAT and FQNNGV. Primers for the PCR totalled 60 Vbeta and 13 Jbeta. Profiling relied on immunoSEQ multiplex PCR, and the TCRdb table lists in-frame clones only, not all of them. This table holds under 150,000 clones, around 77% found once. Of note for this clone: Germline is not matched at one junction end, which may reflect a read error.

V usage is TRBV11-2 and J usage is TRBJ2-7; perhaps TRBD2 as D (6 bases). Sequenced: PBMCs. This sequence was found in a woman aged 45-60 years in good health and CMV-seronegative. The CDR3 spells CASSLGSSRGPGNF. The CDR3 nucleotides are TGTGCCAGCAGCTTAGGGTCATCGCGGGGACCTGGGAATTTC.